This passage covers 3 T cell receptor beta chains from one sample sequenced in a study of blood T cell repertoires in COVID-19 (TCRdb year 2020). The library was generated by the immunoSEQ multiplex PCR assay. In TCRdb, the immuneACCESS table is reduced to in-frame sequences with V and J assigned. These tables do not hold every clone; where another copy was compared, an unresolved V gene accounts for under half, and the others remain unexplained. In all, the sample holds 150,000 to 200,000 clones, and roughly 86% of those were seen once. The top ten hold 2.5% to 4% of the sample. Sequencing was done on a sample of peripheral blood. The receptors were sampled from an older man with acute or convalescent COVID-19.

V is TRBV2 and J is TRBJ2-2; TRBD2 aligns across 7 bases. Looked up from germline, CDR1 is SNHLY and CDR2 is FYNNEI. The ends lost 8 bases at V and 6 bases at J; junction bases unmatched: 12. This CDR3 contains 15 residues. CDR3 residues: CASSGGAGDAGELFF. For the CDR3, the DNA is TGTGCCAGCTCCGGAGGGGCGGGGGACGCCGGGGAGCTGTTTTTT.

This chain joins TRBV7-8 and TRBJ2-1; no clear D gene. From germline, CDR1 is SGHVS and CDR2 FQNEAQ. This CDR3 region has 13 residues. Trimming left V 5 bases short and J 4 bases short, with 9 bases between. CDR3 DNA: TGTGCCAGCAGCCTTTCAGATTACAATGAGCAGTTCTTC. This translates into CASSLSDYNEQFF.

J is TRBJ2-3 and V is TRBV29-1; D might be TRBD2 (6 bases). The CDR3 length is 17 residues. Deletions cut 8 bases from V and 3 bases from J, with 27 bases between. Looked up from germline, CDR1 is SQVTM and CDR2 is ANQGSEA. CDR3 region: CSTTGKGLEERTDTQYF. CDR3 coding DNA: TGCAGCACGACCGGTAAGGGACTTGAGGAGAGGACAGATACGCAGTATTTT.